A selection of T cell receptor beta chains follows, all from one sample in a study of blood T cells in healthy people across ages. MiXCR was run by TCRdb on the 5' RACE reads, yielding one entry per CDR3 protein. The table shows over a million distinct CDR3 sequences, with 42% occurring only once. Sequenced sample: blood. Receptors were obtained from a woman between 18 and 29 years old in good health. CDR3s include the opening cysteine and the closing phenylalanine or tryptophan. A D gene is named only where the DNA matches it firmly. Expanded clones get a size class; other rows say once, few or many, or leave the size out.

CDR3 protein: CSVVGAGQNIQFF
CDR3 DNA: TGCAGCGTTGTCGGGGCAGGGCAAAACATTCAGTTCTTC
D gene: -
CDR3 length: 13
clone size: -
J gene: TRBJ2-1
V gene: TRBV29-1

CDR3 protein: CASSHNRASGELFF
CDR3 DNA: TGTGCCAGCAGTCACAACAGGGCCTCCGGGGAGCTGTTTTTT
D gene: -
CDR3 length: 14
clone size: -
J gene: TRBJ2-2
V gene: TRBV6-6

CDR3 protein: CSARDWGPHGNEQYF
CDR3 DNA: TGCAGTGCTAGAGATTGGGGTCCCCATGGCAATGAGCAGTACTTC
D gene: -
CDR3 length: 15
clone size: few
J gene: TRBJ2-7
V gene: TRBV20-1

CDR3 protein: CASSEGVGATEYF
CDR3 DNA: TGCGCCAGCAGTGAAGGGGTCGGGGCTACGGAGTATTTT
D gene: -
CDR3 length: 13
clone size: -
J gene: TRBJ2-3
V gene: TRBV10-2

CDR3 protein: CASSLASTRPPYNEQFF
CDR3 DNA: TGCGCCAGCAGCTTGGCCTCAACTAGACCCCCCTACAATGAGCAGTTCTTC
D gene: -
CDR3 length: 17
clone size: -
J gene: TRBJ2-1
V gene: TRBV5-1

CDR3 protein: CASSLADVGLATDTQYF
CDR3 DNA: TGTGCCAGCAGCTTGGCGGACGTGGGACTAGCAACAGATACGCAGTATTTT
D gene: TRBD2
CDR3 length: 17
clone size: -
J gene: TRBJ2-3
V gene: TRBV5-5

CDR3 protein: CSARDLIAQEEFF
CDR3 DNA: TGCAGTGCTAGAGATCTAATAGCTCAGGAGGAGTTCTTC
D gene: -
CDR3 length: 13
clone size: few
J gene: TRBJ2-1
V gene: TRBV20-1

CDR3 protein: CASSQGQGARDTQYF
CDR3 DNA: TGTGCCAGCAGTCAGGGACAGGGGGCTAGAGATACGCAGTATTTT
D gene: TRBD1
CDR3 length: 15
clone size: -
J gene: TRBJ2-3
V gene: TRBV27

CDR3 protein: CSAWGGDAYEQYF
CDR3 DNA: TGCAGTGCTTGGGGGGGTGATGCCTACGAGCAGTACTTC
D gene: TRBD2
CDR3 length: 13
clone size: -
J gene: TRBJ2-7
V gene: TRBV20-1

CDR3 protein: CASSLVKDSPLHF
CDR3 DNA: TGTGCCAGCAGTTTAGTTAAGGATTCACCCCTCCACTTT
D gene: -
CDR3 length: 13
clone size: few
J gene: TRBJ1-6
V gene: TRBV12-3/TRBV12-4

CDR3 protein: CASSYPGSGTYNEQFF
CDR3 DNA: TGTGCCAGCTCCTACCCGGGTAGCGGGACATACAATGAGCAGTTCTTC
D gene: TRBD2
CDR3 length: 16
clone size: -
J gene: TRBJ2-1
V gene: TRBV9

CDR3 protein: CASSEGSEQYF
CDR3 DNA: TGTGCCAGCAGCGAGGGGTCCGAGCAGTACTTC
D gene: -
CDR3 length: 11
clone size: many
J gene: TRBJ2-7
V gene: TRBV2

CDR3 protein: CSAGGRDNQPQHF
CDR3 DNA: TGCAGTGCAGGCGGCAGGGACAATCAGCCCCAGCATTTT
D gene: -
CDR3 length: 13
clone size: -
J gene: TRBJ1-5
V gene: TRBV20-1

CDR3 protein: CSARGRTRGSTDTQYF
CDR3 DNA: TGCAGTGCTAGAGGGAGGACTAGAGGGAGCACAGATACGCAGTATTTT
D gene: TRBD2
CDR3 length: 16
clone size: -
J gene: TRBJ2-3
V gene: TRBV20-1

CDR3 protein: CASSPTERASNSPLHF
CDR3 DNA: TGTGCCAGCAGCCCCACTGAGAGGGCATCTAATTCACCCCTCCACTTT
D gene: -
CDR3 length: 16
clone size: few
J gene: TRBJ1-6
V gene: TRBV4-2

CDR3 protein: CSAHAGTGNSPLHF
CDR3 DNA: TGCAGTGCTCATGCCGGGACAGGGAATTCACCCCTCCACTTT
D gene: TRBD1
CDR3 length: 14
clone size: -
J gene: TRBJ1-6
V gene: TRBV20-1

CDR3 protein: CASSLAGTNTEAFF
CDR3 DNA: TGTGCCAGCAGTTTAGCCGGGACGAACACTGAAGCTTTCTTT
D gene: -
CDR3 length: 14
clone size: many
J gene: TRBJ1-1
V gene: TRBV5-1